This T cell receptor (beta chain) was sequenced for a study of control samples from healthy donors and cancer patients. The assay was immunoSEQ multiplex PCR, and TCRdb's table has in-frame clones only and misses some. In the table there are about 85,000 clones, 85% to 90% of which are singletons. Only a few counts were recorded for this clone. The CDR3 sequence is 13 residues long. CDR1 LNHDA and CDR2 SQIVND come from the germline V gene (reference sequence). J lost 3 bases, V lost 9 bases, and 4 bases had no gene match. The specimen was blood. The receptor was derived from an older woman in good health. The chain combines TRBV19 with TRBJ1-5, with 8 nucleotides matching TRBD1. The DNA of the CDR3 is TGTGCCAGCCGGACAGGGCTCAATCAGCCCCAGCATTTT. Translating gives CASRTGLNQPQHF.